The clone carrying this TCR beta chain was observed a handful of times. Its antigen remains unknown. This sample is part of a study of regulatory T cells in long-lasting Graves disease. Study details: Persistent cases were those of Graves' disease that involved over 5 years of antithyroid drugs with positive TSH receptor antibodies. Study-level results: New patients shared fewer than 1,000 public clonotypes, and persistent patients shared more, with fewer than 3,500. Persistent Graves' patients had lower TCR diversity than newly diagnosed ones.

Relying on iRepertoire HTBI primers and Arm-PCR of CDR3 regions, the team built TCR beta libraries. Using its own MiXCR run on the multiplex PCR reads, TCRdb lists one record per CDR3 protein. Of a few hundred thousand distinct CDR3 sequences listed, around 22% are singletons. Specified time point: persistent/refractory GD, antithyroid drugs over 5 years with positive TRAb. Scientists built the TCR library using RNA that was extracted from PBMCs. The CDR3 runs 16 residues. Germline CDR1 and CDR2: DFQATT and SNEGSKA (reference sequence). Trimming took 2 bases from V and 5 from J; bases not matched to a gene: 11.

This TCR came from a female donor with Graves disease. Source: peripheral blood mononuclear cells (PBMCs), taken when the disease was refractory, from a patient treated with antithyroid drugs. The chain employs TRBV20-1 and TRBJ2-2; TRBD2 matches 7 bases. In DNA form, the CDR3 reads TGCAGTGCTAGAAGATTGGCTAGCGGAGTTACCGGGGAGCTGTTTTTT. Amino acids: CSARRLASGVTGELFF.